This T cell receptor beta chain was captured by sequencing in a study of blood T cell repertoires in COVID-19. Study-level information: T cells, B-cell-depleted T cells, or PBMCs supplied cDNA or gDNA.

CDR1 and CDR2 (germline): DFQATT, SNEGSKA (reference sequence). The J segment lost 1 base and the V segment lost 3 bases, leaving 2 bases of the junction unmatched. This CDR3 is built from 14 residues. Using immunoSEQ multiplex PCR, the repertoire was profiled, and TCRdb retains in-frame clones only, with some absent. The data contain about 27,000 clones, roughly nine tenths of them seen just once; the ten biggest clones take up over 4.5%. The chain has TRBV20-1 and TRBJ1-1; 10 bases are a match to TRBD1. The source is a man between 70 and 80 years old with active COVID-19. Sequenced input: peripheral blood. The CDR3 bases are TGCAGTGCTAGTTGGACAGGGGGGAACACTGAAGCTTTCTTT. Translation: CSASWTGGNTEAFF.